This T cell receptor (beta chain) is drawn from a study of cytomegalovirus exposure and HLA in healthy donors. The PCR ran on 60 Vbeta and 13 Jbeta primers. Clones were read by immunoSEQ multiplex PCR, and TCRdb kept only the in-frame ones, dropping some. This sample yields about 270,000 clones, of which about 66% are seen a single time; about 2.1% belongs to the top ten. The CDR3 spans 16 residues. CDR1 is MGHDK, CDR2 SYGVNS, per germline. V shed 3 bases and J 10 bases; nucleotides not matched to a gene: 9. J is TRBJ2-1 and V is TRBV25-1; 13 bases line up with TRBD2. The specimen sequenced was PBMCs. The clonotype originates from a female donor in good health and CMV-seronegative. CDR3 DNA sequence: TGTGCCAGCAGTGAGTTTACTAGCGGGAGGGCCGAGGAGCAGTTCTTC. This sequence encodes CASSEFTSGRAEEQFF.